These T cell receptor beta chains were read from a single sample in a study of neoadjuvant anti-PD-1 for oral cavity cancer. Clones were read by immunoSEQ multiplex PCR, and TCRdb kept only the in-frame ones, dropping some. The data hold approximately 8,400 clones, with around 72% observed a single time. The specimen was PBMCs, collected after nivolumab (anti-PD-1) treatment. These receptor sequences come from a person between 40 and 85 years old with oral cavity squamous cell carcinoma. Both conserved end residues are part of each CDR3. Fields, in order: clone size, V gene, D gene, J gene, CDR3 DNA, CDR3 protein. D genes are given only for firm matches. Size tells how often a clone was seen (once, few, many) or the class of an expanded clone, and some rows leave it out.

.,TRBV6-6,.,TRBJ2-5,TGTGCCAGCAGTTACTCGCAGGGTTGGGAGACCCAGTACTTC,CASSYSQGWETQYF
.,TRBV6-1,TRBD1,TRBJ2-6,TGTGCCAGCAGTGAGCACATGGGACAGACGTCTGGGGCCAACGTCCTGACTTTC,CASSEHMGQTSGANVLTF
few,TRBV4-2,.,TRBJ1-2,TGTGCCAGCAGCCCACTCGAGGGAATTAACTATGGCTACACCTTC,CASSPLEGINYGYTF
.,TRBV14,.,TRBJ1-2,TGTGCCAGCAGCCAAGGAAAGGGGAAGAACTATGGCTACACCTTC,CASSQGKGKNYGYTF
.,TRBV7-7,TRBD1,TRBJ2-7,TGTGCCAGCAGCCACCCGGGACAGCTGGCCGAGCAGTACTTC,CASSHPGQLAEQYF
.,TRBV5-6,TRBD1,TRBJ1-6,TGTGCCAGCAACGGACAGGGGGCTTCACCCCTCCACTTT,CASNGQGASPLHF
.,TRBV11-2,.,TRBJ2-1,TGTGCCACCCGGAGCTACAATGAGCAGTTCTTC,CATRSYNEQFF
.,TRBV7-8,.,TRBJ1-3,TGTGCCAGCAGCTTAGCCCCAGGACCTTACTCTGGAAACACCATATATTTT,CASSLAPGPYSGNTIYF
.,TRBV29-1,.,TRBJ2-3,TGCAGCGTTGCGTCCGGGGAGCCGGGGGCACCGTATTTT,CSVASGEPGAPYF
few,TRBV6-1,.,TRBJ1-3,TGTGCCAGCAGTGACGGTGGATCTGGAAACACCATATATTTT,CASSDGGSGNTIYF
.,TRBV6-5,.,TRBJ1-6,TGTGCCAGCAGGGTGACAGCGACCCATAATTCACCCCTCCACTTT,CASRVTATHNSPLHF
few,TRBV6-1,.,TRBJ1-6,TGTGCCAGTTCACGAGGGCCGGGTAATTCACCCCTCCACTTT,CASSRGPGNSPLHF
.,TRBV9,.,TRBJ1-5,TGTGCCAGCAGCGTAGGTGGAGGGGAGAGGCCCCAGCATTTT,CASSVGGGERPQHF
.,TRBV28,TRBD2,TRBJ2-7,TGTGCCAGCAGTGTACGGACTAGCGGGAGAATCTACGAGCAGTACTTC,CASSVRTSGRIYEQYF
.,TRBV7-9,TRBD1,TRBJ1-2,TGTGCCAGCAGCGCTACAGGGGTAGGGGGTGGCTACACCTTC,CASSATGVGGGYTF
.,TRBV30,.,TRBJ1-1,TGTGCCTGGAAGATAAAGGGCCTGGGGACTGAAGCTTTCTTT,CAWKIKGLGTEAFF
.,TRBV30,.,TRBJ2-7,TGTGCCTGGAAACAGGGATTTTACGAGCAGTACTTC,CAWKQGFYEQYF
.,TRBV6-5,.,TRBJ1-6,TGTGCCAGCAGTCTCAACCCGGGCGATTCACCCCTCCACTTT,CASSLNPGDSPLHF
.,TRBV7-9,.,TRBJ1-5,TGTGCCAGCCAAAGCGGAGGGCAGGGAAGACAGCCCCAGCATTTT,CASQSGGQGRQPQHF
.,TRBV18,.,TRBJ1-1,TGTGCCAGCTCACCACAGGCCCTGAACACTGAAGCTTTCTTT,CASSPQALNTEAFF
.,TRBV27,.,TRBJ2-3,TGTGCCAGCAGTTTGGAATCTTTCACAGATACGCAGTATTTT,CASSLESFTDTQYF
.,TRBV27,TRBD1,TRBJ2-7,TGTGCCAGCAGTTTAGGGACAGGCCCCTACGAGCAGTACTTC,CASSLGTGPYEQYF
.,TRBV5-1,TRBD1,TRBJ1-1,TGCGCCAGCAGCTCAGCGGGACAGGCGGGGTCTGAAGCTTTCTTT,CASSSAGQAGSEAFF
.,TRBV13,TRBD2,TRBJ2-7,TGTGCCAGCAGCCAAACAGGGACTAGCGGGAGTGGTGAGCAGTACTTC,CASSQTGTSGSGEQYF
.,TRBV6-6,TRBD1,TRBJ1-6,TGTGCCGTCCGGACAGGGGTGAGTTCACCCCTCCACTTT,CAVRTGVSSPLHF
.,TRBV21-1,.,TRBJ2-5,TGTGCCAGCAGCACACTACCGGGTGTGAGAGGATTGGACAGAGAGACCCAGTACTTC,CASSTLPGVRGLDRETQYF
.,TRBV30,.,TRBJ2-3,TGTGCCTGGAGTTTGGGGGATACGCAGTATTTT,CAWSLGDTQYF
.,TRBV19,TRBD2,TRBJ2-5,TGTGCCAGTAGTACGCGCCTTACTAGCGGGAGACGGGGAGAGACCCAGTACTTC,CASSTRLTSGRRGETQYF
.,TRBV15,TRBD1,TRBJ2-7,TGTGCCACCAGCCGAGAAACCCGGGACAGTCCCCTGTTC,CATSRETRDSPLF
.,TRBV15,.,TRBJ1-2,TGTGCCACCAGCGTTACGGGAACGCCGAACTATGGCTACACCTTC,CATSVTGTPNYGYTF
few,TRBV10-1,.,TRBJ1-1,TGCGCCAGCAGTGAGAGGTTGGGGTCTGAAGCTTTCTTT,CASSERLGSEAFF
.,TRBV13,TRBD1,TRBJ2-7,TGTGCCAGCAGCTCGGACAGGGGCTACGAGCAGTACTTC,CASSSDRGYEQYF
.,TRBV27,TRBD1,TRBJ1-5,TGTGCCACTCGCGGGGAGGGACAGCTCAGCGGACAGCCCCAGCATTTT,CATRGEGQLSGQPQHF
.,TRBV29-1,.,TRBJ2-3,TGCAGCGTTAGGCGGGACACGAGCACAGATACGCAGTATTTT,CSVRRDTSTDTQYF
.,TRBV7-2,TRBD2,TRBJ2-5,TGTGCCAGCAGCTTCCGACTAGCGGGACGAATACAAGAGACCCAGTACTTC,CASSFRLAGRIQETQYF
.,TRBV10-2,.,TRBJ1-1,TGCGCCAGCAGTGAGTCCGGGCACCGGGGGACTGAAGCTTTCTTT,CASSESGHRGTEAFF
few,TRBV27,.,TRBJ1-2,TGTGCCAGCAGGCCTACAGGGACTCTGAACTATGGCTACACCTTC,CASRPTGTLNYGYTF
.,TRBV2,.,TRBJ1-5,TGTGCCATCAGGGACACAAATCAGCCCCAGCATTTT,CAIRDTNQPQHF
.,TRBV30,.,TRBJ2-5,TGTGCCTGGAGTAAGAGGGAGAAAGAGACCCAGTACTTC,CAWSKREKETQYF
.,TRBV4-1,TRBD1,TRBJ1-2,TGCGCCAGCAGCCCCGTCCTCCGGACAGGGAATGCTGGCTACACCTTC,CASSPVLRTGNAGYTF
.,TRBV9,.,TRBJ2-5,TGTGCCAGCAGCAGAGGCAGCAAGGAGACCCAGTACTTC,CASSRGSKETQYF
.,TRBV29-1,TRBD1,TRBJ2-7,TGCAGCGTTCGTCCGGGACAGGGTTATGAGCAGTACTTC,CSVRPGQGYEQYF
.,TRBV9,TRBD1,TRBJ1-4,TGTGCCAGCAGCGTAGACAGGGACAGGGAAAAACTGTTTTTT,CASSVDRDREKLFF
.,TRBV2,.,TRBJ1-6,TGTGCCAGCAGACCAGGGAATGTGAATTCACCCCTCCACTTT,CASRPGNVNSPLHF
few,TRBV7-6,.,TRBJ1-6,TGTGCCAGCAGTATAGACTTAGGTTCACCCCTCCACTTT,CASSIDLGSPLHF
.,TRBV2,TRBD1,TRBJ1-2,TGTGCCAGCAGGTTGGGACAGGGGAGAGGAATGGACTATGGCTACACCTTC,CASRLGQGRGMDYGYTF
.,TRBV18,TRBD1,TRBJ1-5,TGTGCCAGCTCATTAGGACAGGCTGGAGGCAATCAGCCCCAGCATTTT,CASSLGQAGGNQPQHF
.,TRBV18,TRBD1,TRBJ1-1,TGTGCCAGCTCACAAAGGGGGCGCGGGAACACTGAAGCTTTCTTT,CASSQRGRGNTEAFF
.,TRBV28,TRBD1,TRBJ1-2,TGTGCCAGCAGTCTAGCCACCGATACACAGGGGGCGCTCGGTGGCTACACCTTC,CASSLATDTQGALGGYTF
.,TRBV12-5,TRBD1,TRBJ1-2,TGTGCTAGTGCCCAGGGGACAGGCATAGCTAACTATGGCTACACCTTC,CASAQGTGIANYGYTF
.,TRBV7-9,TRBD1,TRBJ2-1,TGTGCCAGCAGTTCCGGGACAGGGGAATACAATGAGCAGTTCTTC,CASSSGTGEYNEQFF